What follows describes a single TCR beta chain. This clonotype came up many times. It lacks a known antigen. Base qualities are not recorded, but no much larger clone differs from it by a single base. The entry originates in a study of T cell repertoires in cytomegalovirus infection (dated by TCRdb to between 2018 and 2021). Background on the whole study: Because public TCR beta signatures pointed to carriage of CMV infection together with the matching HLA type, the HLA type of each donor mattered for the analysis.

Sequencing relied on an Illumina HiSeq 1500. The public reads were reprocessed in TCRdb via fastp at Q25 and MiXCR, keeping in-frame beta chains. Entries are consolidated by CDR3 protein sequence, retaining the most common genes and DNA. The table for this sample lists around 450,000 distinct CDR3 sequences; about 10% of them were counted only once. The ten largest account for roughly 10% of the sample. General study outcomes and caveats: In the ex vivo response, HLA-C-restricted CMV-specific TCR beta clonotypes were dominant, and in two of eight donors the single most frequent clonotype came from this HLA-C-restricted group. Carriers of CMV infection plus the relevant HLA type were discriminated by the cumulative frequency of public TCR beta family members in the study cohort and in an independent roughly 340-donor cohort.

Trimming at the junction amounts to 0 bases on V and 8 bases on J, and the germline ends lie 14 bases apart. From the cysteine through the phenylalanine, the CDR3 covers 15 amino acids. Left in the record is the CDR3 DNA by itself, 45 bases read in frame from the first base. The germline V gene provides CDR1 SGHNT and CDR2 YENEEA. The clonotype comes from a human donor in good health (CMV status not recorded). Some clones in this sample may be carry-over from other donors' samples. The sample consisted of PBMCs. The V and J genes are TRBV11-3 and TRBJ2-1, with the D gene tentatively TRBD1 or TRBD2, based on 5 matching bases in each. The CDR3 protein is CASSLEPDGAHEQFF. The sequence in DNA is TGTGCCAGCAGCTTAGAGCCCGACGGGGCGCATGAGCAGTTCTTC.